This is a list of T cell receptor beta chains from one sample in a study of cytomegalovirus exposure and HLA in healthy donors. The method was immunoSEQ multiplex PCR; TCRdb's version includes in-frame clones alone and lacks a portion of them. The sample lists some 220,000 clones, roughly 89% occurring once. Sequenced material: PBMCs. The origin of the receptors is a woman aged 18-29 years in good health and CMV-seronegative. Each CDR3 is given with its conserved first and last residue. D genes are given only for firm matches. Part of the rows lack a size; the others show once, few, many or a class for expanded clones.

>TRBJ2-7|TRBD2|TRBV7-9|.
TGTGCCAGCAGCTCGGGGACTAGCTTTCTCGAGCAGTACTTC
CASSSGTSFLEQYF
>TRBJ1-1|.|TRBV5-6|.
TGTGCCAGCAGCTTGGACGGAGAGGAGGGCACTGAAGCTTTCTTT
CASSLDGEEGTEAFF
>TRBJ2-3|TRBD1|TRBV7-6|few
TGTGCCAGCAGCTTAGGCACGGGCAGGGGGCGATTAGGAGATACGCAGTATTTT
CASSLGTGRGRLGDTQYF
>TRBJ2-5|TRBD2|TRBV5-1|.
TGCGCCAGCAGCTTGAACCGACTAGCGGGGGGGCAAGAGACCCAGTACTTC
CASSLNRLAGGQETQYF
>TRBJ1-3|.|TRBV5-6|once
TGTGCCAGCAGCACTCACGGACAGTCTGGAAACACCATATATTTT
CASSTHGQSGNTIYF
>TRBJ2-7|.|TRBV6-5|once
TGTGCCAGCAGTTCTCCGGGGGACCCGTCCTACGAGCAGTACTTC
CASSSPGDPSYEQYF
>TRBJ2-7|.|TRBV2|.
TGTGCCAGCAGTGGACCAGGGGGGTACGAGCAGTACTTC
CASSGPGGYEQYF
>TRBJ2-5|TRBD2|TRBV5-1|once
TGCGCCAGCAGCCGGGGGGGGTCCCAAGAGACCCAGTACTTC
CASSRGGSQETQYF
>TRBJ2-1|TRBD2|TRBV7-2|.
TGTGCCAGCCGGGGACTAGCGGCGGGAAATGAGCAGTTCTTC
CASRGLAAGNEQFF
>TRBJ2-1|.|TRBV27|.
TGTGCCAGCAGTTTCTTCGCGGGCAATGAGCAGTTCTTC
CASSFFAGNEQFF
>TRBJ2-3|TRBD1|TRBV5-1|.
TGCGCCAGCAGCTGGACAGGCATCACAGATACGCAGTATTTT
CASSWTGITDTQYF
>TRBJ2-7|TRBD1|TRBV13|.
TGTGCCAGCAGCTTAGAAGCTGGGACAGGTTTCGCGGAGCAGTACTTC
CASSLEAGTGFAEQYF
>TRBJ1-5|.|TRBV7-2|.
TGTGCCAGCAGTCAGGGTAGCAATCAGCCCCAGCATTTT
CASSQGSNQPQHF
>TRBJ2-2|.|TRBV7-2|.
TGTGCCAGCAGCTACCGGGACAGGGAGCTGTTTTTT
CASSYRDRELFF
>TRBJ1-2|TRBD1|TRBV7-8|.
TGTGCCAGCAGCCCTAGGAGAGGGGGCGCCTATGGCTACACCTTC
CASSPRRGGAYGYTF
>TRBJ2-2|.|TRBV4-2|.
TGTGCCAGCAGCCAGGAGGTCCAGCTACCCGGGGAGCTGTTTTTT
CASSQEVQLPGELFF
>TRBJ2-7|TRBD1|TRBV6-6|.
TGTGCCAGCAGTTACTCGGGACAGGGAATCTACGAGCAGTACTTC
CASSYSGQGIYEQYF
>TRBJ1-1|TRBD1|TRBV14|once
TGTGCCAGCAGGGCTCCGACAGGGATGGTCATGAACACTGAAGCTTTCTTT
CASRAPTGMVMNTEAFF
>TRBJ2-1|.|TRBV11-2|.
TGTGCCAGCAGCTTAGGGGGCAGGGAAGGGCAGTTCTTC
CASSLGGREGQFF
>TRBJ1-2|.|TRBV20-1|.
TGCAGTGCTCGGAGTTATGGCTACACCTTC
CSARSYGYTF
>TRBJ2-7|TRBD2|TRBV6-1|.
TGTGCCAGCGATTACCAGCGGGGGGGCGTGTACGAGCAGTACTTC
CASDYQRGGVYEQYF
>TRBJ2-1|TRBD1|TRBV11-3|.
TGTGCCAGCAGCTTAAGGGACAGGGGTGAGCAGTTCTTC
CASSLRDRGEQFF
>TRBJ2-3|.|TRBV6-1|.
TGTGCCAGCAGTGCGGAGGTTGTAAGTCCGGCAGATACGCAGTATTTT
CASSAEVVSPADTQYF
>TRBJ1-3|.|TRBV4-1|.
TGCGCCAGCAGCTTCCAGGTTAGAAACACCATATATTTT
CASSFQVRNTIYF
>TRBJ2-1|TRBD2|TRBV7-3|.
TGTGCCAGCAGCTCTAACCCCTTGCGGGGGGCCTACAATGAGCAGTTCTTC
CASSSNPLRGAYNEQFF
>TRBJ2-3|TRBD2|TRBV2|.
TGTGCCAGCATCCTAGCGGGGAGCGGCACAGATACGCAGTATTTT
CASILAGSGTDTQYF
>TRBJ1-1|.|TRBV7-8|.
TGTGCCAGCAGCTTAGGAGCAGGCGGGAAAGCTTTCTTT
CASSLGAGGKAFF
>TRBJ1-2|TRBD1|TRBV7-2|.
TGTGCCAGCAGCCAAGACAGGGCCAACTATGGCTACACCTTC
CASSQDRANYGYTF
>TRBJ2-7|TRBD1|TRBV6-1|.
TGTGCCAGCAGACAAGGACAGGGGATAACCTACGAGCAGTACTTC
CASRQGQGITYEQYF
>TRBJ2-3|.|TRBV14|few
TGTGCCAGCAGCCTGACGACGGGAGATACGCAGTATTTT
CASSLTTGDTQYF
>TRBJ1-2|.|TRBV5-5|.
TGTGCCAGCAGCTTGGGGGGGGAAGGTACCTTC
CASSLGGEGTF
>TRBJ2-1|.|TRBV7-9|.
TGTGCCAGCAGCTTAGAATACGTTAGGAGGATCGACACCGACAATGAGCAGTTCTTC
CASSLEYVRRIDTDNEQFF
>TRBJ2-7|TRBD2|TRBV7-9|.
TGTGCCACTACCCCGCGGGGGGACGAGCAGTACTTC
CATTPRGDEQYF
>TRBJ2-5|TRBD2|TRBV19|.
TGTGCCAGTAGTATCGGACTAGCGGGGGGGCCAGAGACCCAGTACTTC
CASSIGLAGGPETQYF
>TRBJ2-7|.|TRBV7-9|.
TGTTCCAGCAGCTCCTACAGGGAATCGTCCTACGAGCAGTACTTC
CSSSSYRESSYEQYF